This T cell receptor beta chain originates from a study of T cell changes during pregnancy in multiple sclerosis. Some clones are missing from TCRdb's copy, which holds only in-frame ones; the method was immunoSEQ multiplex PCR. The repertoire holds about 76,000 clones, with about 90% as singletons. Germline assignment: CDR1 SGHAT and CDR2 FQDESV (reference sequence). The CDR3 is 15 residues long. Losses at the gene ends were 5 bases for V and 4 bases for J; bases not matched to a gene: 11. Source: peripheral blood, taken in the first trimester of pregnancy. The clonotype was recovered from a female donor in good health, enrolled as a control in a pregnancy study. The chain combines TRBV11-1 with TRBJ2-7, with 7 bases aligning to TRBD1. The CDR3, as DNA: TGTGCCAGCAGCCAGGCCCTAGACAGGGCGTACGAGCAGTACTTC. Protein: CASSQALDRAYEQYF.